The 32 T cell receptor beta chains reported below all come from one sample, sequenced in a study of T cell responses to AZD1222 COVID-19 vaccine. Some clones are missing from TCRdb's copy, which holds only in-frame ones; the method was immunoSEQ multiplex PCR. The sample contains tens of thousands of clones, approximately 90% of which appear only once. Sequenced material: peripheral blood, taken on day 0 of AZD1222 vaccination. The receptors here all came from an adult in good health.

CDR3 sequence (DNA): TGTGCCAGCAGCCTTCAGATCCCAACTAATGAAAAACTGTTTTTT. Protein: CASSLQIPTNEKLFF. The chain combines TRBV7-9 with TRBJ1-4; D gene unclear. Per the germline V gene, CDR1 is SEHNR and CDR2 is FQNEAQ (reference sequence). Trimming cost V 5 bases and J 0 bases, with 10 bases left between them. The CDR3 is 15 residues long.

The chain is built from TRBV7-2 and TRBJ1-2, with 7 positions matching TRBD1. The CDR3 has 15 amino acids. CDR1 is SGHTA, CDR2 FQGNSA, per germline. The trim removed 5 bases at V and 6 bases at J, leaving 12 bases unmatched. The CDR3 spells CASSNTGEGSDGYTF. The CDR3 DNA sequence: TGTGCCAGCAGCAATACAGGGGAGGGGAGTGATGGCTACACCTTC.

The V and J genes are TRBV24-1 and TRBJ1-2; 7 nucleotides agree with TRBD1. From germline, CDR1 is KGHDR and CDR2 SFDVKD. CDR3 length: 13 residues. The V and J ends lost 5 bases and 7 bases, in that order; junction bases with no gene match: 6. CDR3 nucleotide sequence: TGTGCCACCAGTGGGACAGGCGAGCGTGGCTACACCTTC. This translates into CATSGTGERGYTF.

This sequence joins TRBV24-1 and TRBJ2-7; maybe TRBD2 (5 bases). The CDR3 has 16 residues. CDR1 KGHDR and CDR2 SFDVKD come from the germline V gene. V shed 2 bases and J shed 3 bases, with 16 bases lying between them. CDR3 DNA: TGTGCCACCAGTGATTGGCTCCGCCCGGGGTGCTACGAGCAGTACTTC. It specifies CATSDWLRPGCYEQYF.

The chain has TRBV7-6 and TRBJ1-5; possible D gene TRBD1, 5 bases. Germline CDR1 reads SGHVS; CDR2 reads FNYEAQ. Trimming took off 5 bases at V and 6 bases at J, with 23 bases between the two ends. This CDR3 contains 17 residues. CDR3 amino acids: CASSGNEGPPGGQPQHF. Here the CDR3 DNA reads TGTGCCAGCAGCGGAAATGAGGGGCCGCCCGGGGGTCAGCCCCAGCATTTT.

This clone is a singleton in its sample. This rearrangement joins TRBV24-1 to TRBJ2-3; D gene ambiguous. V was pared by 3 bases and J by 2 bases, with 17 bases between. CDR1 KGHDR and CDR2 SFDVKD come from the germline V gene. This CDR3 region has 17 residues. CDR3 loop: CATSDRPGSSLTDTQYF. The CDR3 DNA reads as TGTGCCACCAGTGATCGACCTGGCAGTTCTCTCACAGATACGCAGTATTTT.

This chain joins TRBV4-2 and TRBJ2-3; D remains ambiguous. V lost 3 bases and J lost 1, with 8 bases in between. The CDR3 runs to 14 residues. Germline values: CDR1 LGHNA, CDR2 YNFKEQ. For the CDR3, the DNA is TGTGCCAGCAGCCAGCGCTGCTGCACAGATACGCAGTATTTT. Residues: CASSQRCCTDTQYF.

V and J are TRBV7-3 and TRBJ2-5, with 7 bases aligning to TRBD2. The CDR3 sequence is 15 residues long. Germline trimming cut 0 bases from V and 2 bases from J; bases unmatched to any gene: 3. CDR1 is SGHTA, CDR2 FQGTGA, per germline. DNA of the CDR3: TGTGCCAGCAGCTTAACGCCGGGACTACAAGAGACCCAGTACTTC. It yields the protein CASSLTPGLQETQYF.

The chain carries TRBV7-9 and TRBJ1-1; 7 bases agree with TRBD1. CDR3 length: 15 amino acids. V dropped 5 bases and J dropped 4; count of bases not matched to a gene: 10. Germline CDR1 SEHNR, CDR2 FQNEAQ (reference sequence). CDR3 coding DNA: TGTGCCAGCAGCCCGGGGGACAGTGGTGGCACTGAAGCTTTCTTT. Its translation is CASSPGDSGGTEAFF. Looking up the rest from reference TRBV7-9 and TRBJ1-1 gives the full variable domain: DTGVSQNPRHKITKRGQNVTFRCDPISEHNRLYWYRQTLGQGPEFLTYFQNEAQLEKSRLLSDRFSAERPKGSFSTLEIQRTEQGDSAMYLCASSPGDSGGTEAFFGQGTRLTVV.

The gene calls are TRBV7-8 and TRBJ2-1; D may correspond to TRBD1 or TRBD2 (6 bases each). Germline CDR1 SGHVS, CDR2 FQNEAQ. This CDR3 comprises 14 residues. Trimming removed 6 bases from V and 6 bases from J, with 15 bases in between. CDR3 sequence: CASRPGGSFNEQFF. CDR3 nucleotide sequence: TGTGCCAGCAGACCCGGGGGCTCATTCAATGAGCAGTTCTTC.

The chain uses TRBV7-9 and TRBJ2-7; TRBD1 matches 10 bases. Per germline, CDR1 SEHNR and CDR2 FQNEAQ (reference sequence). This CDR3 has 15 amino acids. V was clipped by 6 bases and J by 2 bases; unmatched bases: 7. CDR3 coding DNA: TGTGCCAGCAGGGAGACAGGGGGCCGTACCTACGAGCAGTACTTC. Translation gives CASRETGGRTYEQYF.

This chain links TRBV29-1 with TRBJ1-4; D possibly corresponds to TRBD1 (6 bases). V was shortened by 7 bases and J by 4 bases, with 7 bases between the two germline ends. The CDR3 sequence is 11 residues long. CDR1 and CDR2 (germline): SQVTM, ANQGSEA. CDR3 in DNA: TGCAGCGGGACAGATAATGAAAAACTGTTTTTT. Translating it yields CSGTDNEKLFF.

The V and J genes are TRBV12-3 or TRBV12-4 and TRBJ2-1; 7 bases align to TRBD2. J lost 9 bases, V lost 4 bases, and 6 bases had no gene match. The CDR3 is 13 residues long. Written as DNA, the CDR3 is TGTGCCAGCAGTTATGGTGGGGGGGGTGAGCAGTTCTTC. Translated: CASSYGGGGEQFF.

This chain joins TRBV4-1 and TRBJ2-1, with TRBD2 matching 9 bases. Germline V gene data show CDR1 as MGHRA and CDR2 as YSYEKL. This CDR3 region has 15 residues. The V segment lost 5 bases and the J segment 4 bases; nucleotides outside the gene matches: 6. Here the CDR3 reads CASSGGRAPYNEQFF. The CDR3 DNA reads as TGCGCCAGCAGCGGCGGGAGGGCCCCATACAATGAGCAGTTCTTC.

The CDR3 DNA sequence: TGTGCCAGCAGCGTGACAGGGCTCGGCTACACCTTC. As protein: CASSVTGLGYTF. The V gene is TRBV7-2, the J gene TRBJ1-2, with 7 bases that match TRBD1. The CDR3 has 12 residues. Unmatched junction bases numbered 5, after V lost 5 bases and J lost 8 bases. From germline, CDR1 is SGHTA and CDR2 FQGNSA. The variable domain in full, completed from reference TRBV7-2 and TRBJ1-2, reads GAGVSQSPSNKVTEKGKDVELRCDPISGHTALYWYRQSLGQGLEFLIYFQGNSAPDKSGLPSDRFSAERTGGSVSTLTIQRTQQEDSAVYLCASSVTGLGYTFGSGTRLTVV.

This clone was seen only a few times. J is TRBJ1-2 and V is TRBV28; weak D call: TRBD1 (5 bases). There are 13 residues in the CDR3. The germline V gene has CDR1 MDHEN and CDR2 SYDVKM. V was clipped by 7 bases and J by 4 bases, with 13 bases between them. This CDR3 reads CASKGRGGYGYTF. CDR3 DNA sequence: TGTGCCAGCAAGGGGAGGGGCGGCTATGGCTACACCTTC.

This sequence joins TRBV28 and TRBJ2-1, with D hard to call. Trimming removed 5 bases from V and 7 bases from J, with 6 bases in between. CDR3 length: 11 residues. In germline, CDR1 is MDHEN, CDR2 SYDVKM. The CDR3, as DNA: TGTGCCAGCAGTGTGCGGAATGAGCAGTTCTTC. Translating gives CASSVRNEQFF.

The V call is TRBV7-2, the J call TRBJ2-5, with 14 positions matching TRBD2. The CDR3 loop spans 17 amino acids. Germline V CDR1 and CDR2: SGHTA, FQGNSA. The J segment lost 5 bases and the V segment lost 5 bases, leaving 10 bases of the junction unmatched. The CDR3 here is CASSKPGTSGGGETQYF. As DNA, the CDR3 is TGTGCCAGCAGCAAACCCGGGACTAGCGGGGGCGGGGAGACCCAGTACTTC.

The chain has TRBV7-3 and TRBJ2-2; D not certain. Germline CDR1 SGHTA, CDR2 FQGTGA. The CDR3 runs 14 residues. With 2 bases removed from V and 4 bases from J, the gap between germline ends came to 8 bases. CDR3 in amino acids: CASSLALTTGELFF. CDR3 nucleotide sequence: TGTGCCAGCAGCTTAGCCCTGACCACCGGGGAGCTGTTTTTT.

V is TRBV4-1 and J is TRBJ1-3, with TRBD1 matching 9 bases. Germline values: CDR1 MGHRA, CDR2 YSYEKL. There are 16 residues in the CDR3. Unmatched junction bases numbered 2, after V lost 1 base and J lost 1 base. The CDR3: CASSQVQGASGNTIYF. In nucleotides, the CDR3 is TGCGCCAGCAGCCAAGTACAGGGGGCTTCTGGAAACACCATATATTTT.

The chain is built from TRBV19 and TRBJ2-2; possibly TRBD2 for D (5 bases). Germline V gene sequence: CDR1 LNHDA, CDR2 SQIVND (reference sequence). The CDR3 consists of 15 residues. V was clipped by 6 bases and J by 5 bases, with 16 bases between them. The CDR3 here is CASRAEIGRTGELFF. In DNA form, the CDR3 reads TGTGCCAGTAGGGCAGAAATAGGGAGAACCGGGGAGCTGTTTTTT.

V and J are TRBV10-3 and TRBJ2-1; D is possibly TRBD2 (5 bases). The V and J ends lost 0 bases and 8 bases respectively, with 14 bases between them. The CDR3 sequence is 15 residues long. Germline V lookup: CDR1 ENHRY, CDR2 SYGVKD. DNA of the CDR3: TGTGCCATCAGTGAGTCGGGTAGGAGGTCCGATGAGCAGTTCTTC. This gives the protein CAISESGRRSDEQFF.

The V gene is TRBV27, the J gene TRBJ2-7, with TRBD2 identical over 14 bases. J was trimmed by 6 bases and V by 7 bases; bases with no gene match: 8. Germline-derived CDR1 and CDR2 are MNHEY and SMNVEV (reference sequence). The CDR3 consists of 15 residues. CDR3 DNA: TGTGCCAGCAATCCCCTGGGACTAGCGGGAGTCGAGCAGTACTTC. Encoded protein: CASNPLGLAGVEQYF.

The V call is TRBV6-5, the J call TRBJ1-1, with unresolved D. Trimming shortened V by 6 bases and J by 7 bases, and 9 bases separated the two germline ends. This CDR3 contains 11 residues. The germline CDR1 and CDR2 sequences are MNHEY and SVGAGI. Written as DNA, the CDR3 is TGTGCCAGCAGCACCGGGATTGAAGCTTTCTTT. This encodes CASSTGIEAFF.

CDR3 protein: CATHYRGSTDTQYF. CDR3 sequence (DNA): TGTGCCACCCATTATAGGGGGAGCACAGATACGCAGTATTTT. The chain joins TRBV28 to TRBJ2-3; possibly TRBD1 for D (6 bases). This CDR3 has 14 residues. Trimming stripped 10 bases from V and 0 bases from J, with 14 bases between. Germline CDR1 is MDHEN and CDR2 is SYDVKM.

The V and J genes are TRBV25-1 and TRBJ1-6; weak D call: TRBD1 (6 bases). There are 14 residues in the CDR3. V lost 9 bases, J lost 1 base, and 10 bases lay in between. CDR1 is MGHDK and CDR2 is SYGVNS in the germline V gene. CDR3 protein: CASSGESYNSPLHF. The CDR3 DNA reads as TGTGCCAGTTCAGGGGAATCCTATAATTCACCCCTCCACTTT.

The V and J genes are TRBV5-1 and TRBJ1-1; TRBD1 matches 7 bases. With V trimmed by 5 bases and J by 2 bases, 9 bases remained unmatched. Germline V gene data show CDR1 as SGHRS and CDR2 as YFSETQ. The CDR3 is 15 amino acids. For the CDR3, the DNA is TGCGCCAGCAGGTTGAGGGACAGCCTTAACACTGAAGCTTTCTTT. The encoded protein is CASRLRDSLNTEAFF.

This clone was found once. The rearrangement uses TRBV7-9 and TRBJ2-7; the D gene is possibly TRBD2 (5 bases). This CDR3 is built from 16 residues. Per germline, CDR1 SEHNR and CDR2 FQNEAQ (reference sequence). Trimming shortened V by 8 bases and J by 4 bases, and 24 bases separated the two germline ends. The CDR3 DNA reads as TGTGCCAGCGTAGATGGACGGTCGAGCGGAGTTTACGAGCAGTACTTC. Protein sequence: CASVDGRSSGVYEQYF.

The rearrangement joins TRBV11-3 to TRBJ2-1; the D is unclear. The CDR3 sequence is 14 residues long. Germline lookup yields CDR1 SGHNT and CDR2 YENEEA. The V gene lost 5 bases and the J gene lost 7 bases, with 15 bases spanning the gap. CDR3 nucleotide sequence: TGTGCCAGCAGCCCACCCCTGATGAGGAATGAGCAGTTCTTC. Protein product: CASSPPLMRNEQFF.

CDR3 in amino acids: CASSPLSGAPETQYF. CDR3 coding DNA: TGTGCCAGCAGCCCCCTTAGCGGGGCCCCGGAGACCCAGTACTTC. V and J are TRBV7-6 and TRBJ2-5, with 8 bases matching TRBD2. This CDR3 contains 15 residues. Trimming took 5 bases from V and 5 from J; bases not matched to a gene: 10. Germline V gene lookup returns CDR1 SGHVS and CDR2 FNYEAQ.

This sequence joins TRBV2 and TRBJ2-2, with D tentatively TRBD2 (5 bases). CDR3 length: 15 amino acids. The V end was cut by 6 bases, the J end by 1 base, with 12 bases between. CDR1 SNHLY and CDR2 FYNNEI come from the germline V gene. In DNA form, the CDR3 reads TGTGCCAGCAGGGAGGCGACACTGAACACCGGGGAGCTGTTTTTT. Translating it yields CASREATLNTGELFF.

V is TRBV18 and J is TRBJ2-3; 15 nucleotides agree with TRBD2. Unmatched junction bases numbered 7, after V lost 5 bases and J lost 4 bases. Germline values: CDR1 KGHSH, CDR2 LQKENI. The CDR3 sequence is 17 residues long. The CDR3 region has the DNA TGTGCCAGCTCAACGGGACTAGCGGGAGGCCGGTCAGATACGCAGTATTTT. Amino acid sequence: CASSTGLAGGRSDTQYF.